This TCR beta chain was captured in a study of T cell changes during pregnancy in multiple sclerosis. Germline V CDR1 and CDR2: MDHEN, SYDVKM. The V gene end was trimmed by 6 bases and the J gene end by 5 bases; junction bases not matched to a gene: 7. The CDR3 runs to 15 residues. Here immunoSEQ multiplex PCR was the method, and the copy in TCRdb shows in-frame clones only, minus some. The sample consists of around 23,000 clones, over 85% of them appearing once. The TCR originated in a female donor in good health, enrolled as a control in a pregnancy study. The input for sequencing was CD8+ T cells from peripheral blood mononuclear cells, taken in the third trimester of pregnancy. J is TRBJ2-1 and V is TRBV28; 10 bases line up with TRBD1. The CDR3 sequence is CASSRDRGLNNEQFF. DNA for the CDR3: TGTGCCAGCAGCCGAGACAGGGGGCTTAACAATGAGCAGTTCTTC.